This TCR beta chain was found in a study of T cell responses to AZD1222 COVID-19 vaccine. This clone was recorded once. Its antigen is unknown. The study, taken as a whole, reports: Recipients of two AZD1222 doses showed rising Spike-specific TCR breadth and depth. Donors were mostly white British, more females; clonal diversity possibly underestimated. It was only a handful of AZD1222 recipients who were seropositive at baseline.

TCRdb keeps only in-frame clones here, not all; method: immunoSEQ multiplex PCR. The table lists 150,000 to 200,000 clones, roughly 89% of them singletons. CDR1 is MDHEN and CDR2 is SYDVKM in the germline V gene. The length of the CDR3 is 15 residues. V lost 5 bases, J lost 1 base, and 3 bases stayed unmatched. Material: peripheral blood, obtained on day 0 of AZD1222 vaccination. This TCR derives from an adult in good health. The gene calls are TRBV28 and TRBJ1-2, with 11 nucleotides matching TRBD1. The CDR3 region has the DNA TGTGCCAGCAGTCCAGGGACAGGGGGTAACTATGGCTACACCTTC. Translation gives CASSPGTGGNYGYTF.